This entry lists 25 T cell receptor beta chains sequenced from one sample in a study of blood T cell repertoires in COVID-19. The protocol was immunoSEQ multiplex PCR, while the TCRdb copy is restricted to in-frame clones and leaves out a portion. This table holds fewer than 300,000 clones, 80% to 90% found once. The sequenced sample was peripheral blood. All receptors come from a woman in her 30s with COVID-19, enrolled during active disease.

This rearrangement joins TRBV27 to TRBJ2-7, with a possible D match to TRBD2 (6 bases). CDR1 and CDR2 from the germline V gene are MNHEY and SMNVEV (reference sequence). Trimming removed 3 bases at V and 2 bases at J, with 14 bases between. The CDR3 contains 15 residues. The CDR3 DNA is TGTGCCAGCAGTTTCTCCGCTAGCGCGCCCTACGAGCAGTACTTC. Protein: CASSFSASAPYEQYF.

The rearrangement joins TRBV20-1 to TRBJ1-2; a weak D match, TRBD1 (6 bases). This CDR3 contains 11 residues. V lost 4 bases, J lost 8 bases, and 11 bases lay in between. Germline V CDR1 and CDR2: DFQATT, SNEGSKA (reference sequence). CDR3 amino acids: CSANRVGGYTF. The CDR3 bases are TGCAGTGCTAACAGGGTTGGCGGCTACACCTTC.

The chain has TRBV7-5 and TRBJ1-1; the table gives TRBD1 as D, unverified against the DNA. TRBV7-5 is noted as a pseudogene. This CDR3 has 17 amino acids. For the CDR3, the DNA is TGTGTCAGAAGTTTCGTGAGGACAGGAGAAGTGAACACTGAAGCTTTCTTT. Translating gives CVRSFVRTGEVNTEAFF.

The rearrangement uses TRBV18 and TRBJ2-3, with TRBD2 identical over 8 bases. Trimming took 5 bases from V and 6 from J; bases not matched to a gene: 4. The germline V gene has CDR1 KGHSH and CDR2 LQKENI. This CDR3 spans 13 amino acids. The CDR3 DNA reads TGTGCCAGCTCAGACGGACTAGCCGATACGCAGTATTTT. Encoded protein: CASSDGLADTQYF.

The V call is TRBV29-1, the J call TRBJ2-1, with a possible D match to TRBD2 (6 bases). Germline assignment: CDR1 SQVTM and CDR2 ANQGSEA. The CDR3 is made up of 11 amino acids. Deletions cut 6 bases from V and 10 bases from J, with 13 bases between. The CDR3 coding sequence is TGCAGCGTCCAAATCGGGGGAGAGCAGTTCTTC. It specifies CSVQIGGEQFF.

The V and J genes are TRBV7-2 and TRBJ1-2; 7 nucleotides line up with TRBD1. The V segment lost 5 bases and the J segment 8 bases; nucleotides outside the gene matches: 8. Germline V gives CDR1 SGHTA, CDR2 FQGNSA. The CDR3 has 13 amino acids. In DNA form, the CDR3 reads TGTGCCAGCAGCACCAGGGGGTGGGACGGCTACACCTTC. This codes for CASSTRGWDGYTF.

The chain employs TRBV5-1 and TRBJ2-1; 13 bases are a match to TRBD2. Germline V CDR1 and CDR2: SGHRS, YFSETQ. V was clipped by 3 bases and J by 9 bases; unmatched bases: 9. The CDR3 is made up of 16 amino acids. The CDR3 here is CASSWEGLAGTSEQFF. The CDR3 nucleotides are TGCGCCAGCAGCTGGGAGGGACTAGCGGGGACTAGTGAGCAGTTCTTC.

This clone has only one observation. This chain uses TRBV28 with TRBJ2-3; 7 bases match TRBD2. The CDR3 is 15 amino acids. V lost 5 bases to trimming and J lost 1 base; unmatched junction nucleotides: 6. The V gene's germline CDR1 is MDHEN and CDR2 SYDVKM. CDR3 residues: CASSGLGLGTDTQYF. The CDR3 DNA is TGTGCCAGCAGTGGACTAGGGCTGGGCACAGATACGCAGTATTTT.

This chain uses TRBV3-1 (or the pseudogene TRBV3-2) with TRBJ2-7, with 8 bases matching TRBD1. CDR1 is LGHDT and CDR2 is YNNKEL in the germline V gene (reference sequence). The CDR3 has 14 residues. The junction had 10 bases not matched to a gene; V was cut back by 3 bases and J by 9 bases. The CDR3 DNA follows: TGTGCCAGCAGCCAGTGGGACAGGACTGGGGGGCAGTACTTC. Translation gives CASSQWDRTGGQYF.

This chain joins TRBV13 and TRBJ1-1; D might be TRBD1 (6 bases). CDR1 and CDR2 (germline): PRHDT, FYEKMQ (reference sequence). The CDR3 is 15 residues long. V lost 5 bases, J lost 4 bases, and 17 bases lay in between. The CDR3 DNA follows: TGTGCCAGCAGCCCCTGGGGTCAGGGGACCACTGAAGCTTTCTTT. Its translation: CASSPWGQGTTEAFF.

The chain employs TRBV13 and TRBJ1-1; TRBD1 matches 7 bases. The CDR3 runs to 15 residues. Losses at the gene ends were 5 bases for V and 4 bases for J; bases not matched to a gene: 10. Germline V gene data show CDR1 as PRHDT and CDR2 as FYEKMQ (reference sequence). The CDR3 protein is CASSGPSGGSTEAFF. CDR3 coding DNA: TGTGCCAGCAGCGGACCCTCAGGGGGAAGCACTGAAGCTTTCTTT.

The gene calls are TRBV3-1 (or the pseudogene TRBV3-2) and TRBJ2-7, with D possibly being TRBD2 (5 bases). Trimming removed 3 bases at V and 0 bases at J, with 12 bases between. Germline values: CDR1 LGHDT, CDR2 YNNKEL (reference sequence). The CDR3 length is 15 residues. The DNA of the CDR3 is TGTGCCAGCAGCCACAGGACTGCAAGCTCCTACGAGCAGTACTTC. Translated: CASSHRTASSYEQYF.

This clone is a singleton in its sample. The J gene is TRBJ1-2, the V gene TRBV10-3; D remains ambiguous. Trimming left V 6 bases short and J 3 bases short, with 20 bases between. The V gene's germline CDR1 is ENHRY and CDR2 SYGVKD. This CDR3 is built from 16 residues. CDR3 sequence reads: CAISHPSEALYYGYTF. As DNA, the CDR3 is TGTGCCATCAGCCACCCCAGCGAGGCTTTATACTATGGCTACACCTTC.

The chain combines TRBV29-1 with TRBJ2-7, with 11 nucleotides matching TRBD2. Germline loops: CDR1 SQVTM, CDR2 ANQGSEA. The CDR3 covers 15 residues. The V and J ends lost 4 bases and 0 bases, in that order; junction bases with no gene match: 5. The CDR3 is CSVAPSGGSSYEQYF. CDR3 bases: TGCAGCGTTGCCCCTAGCGGGGGGAGCTCCTACGAGCAGTACTTC.

This chain's CDR3 is CASSLDGRLAGLDEQFF. The CDR3 bases are TGTGCCAGCAGCTTAGATGGTCGTCTAGCGGGGCTCGATGAGCAGTTCTTC. The chain combines TRBV11-2 with TRBJ2-1; TRBD2 matches at 9 bases. The V segment lost 0 bases and the J segment 8 bases; nucleotides outside the gene matches: 11. Germline V CDR1 and CDR2: SGHAT, FQNNGV. This CDR3 is built from 17 residues.

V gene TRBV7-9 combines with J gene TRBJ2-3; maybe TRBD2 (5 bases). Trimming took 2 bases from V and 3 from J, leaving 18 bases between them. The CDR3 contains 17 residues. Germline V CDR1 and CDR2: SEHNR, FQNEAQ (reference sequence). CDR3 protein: CASSLITGGPKTDTQYF. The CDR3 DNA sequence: TGTGCCAGCAGCTTAATTACTGGCGGGCCAAAGACAGATACGCAGTATTTT.

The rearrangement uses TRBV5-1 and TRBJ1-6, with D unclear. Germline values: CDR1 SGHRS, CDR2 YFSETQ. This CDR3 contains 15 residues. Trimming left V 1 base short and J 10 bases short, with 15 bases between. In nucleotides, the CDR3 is TGCGCCAGCAGCTTGTCACCGGGAACTAGATCACCCCTCCACTTT. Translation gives CASSLSPGTRSPLHF.

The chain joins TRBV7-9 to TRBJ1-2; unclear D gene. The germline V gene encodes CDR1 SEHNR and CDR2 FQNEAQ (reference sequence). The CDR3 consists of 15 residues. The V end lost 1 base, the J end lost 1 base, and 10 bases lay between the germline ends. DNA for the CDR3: TGTGCCAGCAGCTTAGGGGTCGGAGTTAACTATGGCTACACCTTC. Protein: CASSLGVGVNYGYTF.

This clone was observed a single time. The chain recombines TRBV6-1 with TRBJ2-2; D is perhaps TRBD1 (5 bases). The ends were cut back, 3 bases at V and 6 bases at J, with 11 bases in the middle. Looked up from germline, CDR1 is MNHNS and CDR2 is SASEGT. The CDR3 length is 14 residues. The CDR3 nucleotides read TGTGCCAGCAGTGACCCAAGCAGGGCCGGGGAGCTGTTTTTT. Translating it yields CASSDPSRAGELFF.

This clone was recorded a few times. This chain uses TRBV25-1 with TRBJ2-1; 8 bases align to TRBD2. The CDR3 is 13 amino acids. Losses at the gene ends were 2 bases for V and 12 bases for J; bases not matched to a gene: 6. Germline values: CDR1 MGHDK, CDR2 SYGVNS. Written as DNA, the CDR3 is TGTGCCAGCAGTGAAACTAGCGGAGGGGTGCAGTTCTTC. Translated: CASSETSGGVQFF.

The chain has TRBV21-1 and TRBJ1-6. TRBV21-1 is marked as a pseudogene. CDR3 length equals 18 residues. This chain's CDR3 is CASSKATQGGEGNSPLHF. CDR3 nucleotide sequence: TGTGCCAGCAGCAAAGCGACCCAGGGAGGGGAAGGGAATTCACCCCTCCACTTT.

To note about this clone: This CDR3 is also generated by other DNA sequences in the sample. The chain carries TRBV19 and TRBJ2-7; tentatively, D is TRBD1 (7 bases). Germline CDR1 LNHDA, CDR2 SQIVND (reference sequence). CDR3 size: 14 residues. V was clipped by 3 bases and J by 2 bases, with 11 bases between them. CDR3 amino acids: CASSIAGGTYEQYF. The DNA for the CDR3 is TGTGCCAGTAGTATTGCAGGGGGGACCTACGAGCAGTACTTC.

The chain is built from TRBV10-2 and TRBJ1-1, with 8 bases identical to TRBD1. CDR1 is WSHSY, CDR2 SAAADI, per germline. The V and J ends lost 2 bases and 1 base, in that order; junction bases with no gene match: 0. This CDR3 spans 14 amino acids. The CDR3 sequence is CASSEGQGNTEAFF. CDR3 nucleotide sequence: TGCGCCAGCAGTGAGGGACAGGGGAACACTGAAGCTTTCTTT.

This chain's CDR3 is CASSLMGSSEAQYF. The DNA for the CDR3 is TGCGCCAGCAGCTTGATGGGGTCTAGCGAGGCGCAGTACTTC. The J gene is TRBJ2-7, the V gene TRBV5-1; a possible D gene is TRBD2 (6 bases). The V and J ends lost 1 base and 9 bases respectively, with 17 bases between them. Looked up from germline, CDR1 is SGHRS and CDR2 is YFSETQ. The CDR3 is 14 amino acids.

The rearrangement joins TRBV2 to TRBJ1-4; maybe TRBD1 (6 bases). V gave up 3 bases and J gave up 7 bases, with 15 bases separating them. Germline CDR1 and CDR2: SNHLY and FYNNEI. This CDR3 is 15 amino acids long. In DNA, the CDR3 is TGTGCCAGCAGTGATCAGGGGCTGGGTATTGAAAAACTGTTTTTT. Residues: CASSDQGLGIEKLFF.